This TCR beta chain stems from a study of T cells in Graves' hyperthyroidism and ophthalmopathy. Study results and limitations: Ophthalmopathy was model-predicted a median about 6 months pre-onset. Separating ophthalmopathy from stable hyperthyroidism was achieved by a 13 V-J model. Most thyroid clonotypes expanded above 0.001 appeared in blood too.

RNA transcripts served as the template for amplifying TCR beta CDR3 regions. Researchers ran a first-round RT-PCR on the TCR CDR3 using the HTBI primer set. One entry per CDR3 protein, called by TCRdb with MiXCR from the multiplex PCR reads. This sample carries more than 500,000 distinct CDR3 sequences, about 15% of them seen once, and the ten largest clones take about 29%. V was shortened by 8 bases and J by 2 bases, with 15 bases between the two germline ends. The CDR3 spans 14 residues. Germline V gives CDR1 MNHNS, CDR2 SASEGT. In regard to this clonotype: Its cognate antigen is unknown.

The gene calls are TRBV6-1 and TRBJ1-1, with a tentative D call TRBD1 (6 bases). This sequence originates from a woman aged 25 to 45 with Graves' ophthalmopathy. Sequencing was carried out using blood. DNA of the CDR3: TGTGCCAGCGGCACACAGGGTGGCAACACTGAAGCTTTCTTT. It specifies CASGTQGGNTEAFF.